This T cell receptor (beta chain) was documented in a study of T cells after yellow fever vaccination. Overall study: Preparation used SMART-Seq v4 Ultra Low Input for the low-cell-number fractions.

Generation of TCR cDNA used 5'RACE template switching (which added a universal primer site and UMIs). TCRdb reprocessed the 5' RACE reads via MiXCR and lists one record per CDR3 protein. This table has some 250,000 distinct CDR3 sequences, about 7% appearing once. Findings and caveats of the study: In post-booster samples, most primary-vaccination clones reappeared (about 95% CD4, 70% to 90% CD8). A faster peak, day 5 versus 15, was reached by the weaker secondary response.

This clonotype was seen only a few times. Antigen unknown. Trimming cost V 0 bases and J 8 bases, with 10 bases left between them. Germline CDR1 is MNHEY and CDR2 is SVGAGI. The CDR3 has 13 residues. The TCR was taken from a man aged 25 to 40 who received the YFV17D yellow fever vaccine. Sequencing was performed on CD4+ T cells sorted from PBMCs, taken 15 days after the yellow fever booster vaccination. The J gene is TRBJ1-2, the V gene TRBV6-5; possibly TRBD1 for D (6 bases). The CDR3 region has the DNA TGTGCCAGCAGTTACTCGGGGGGGACAGGCTACACCTTC. This encodes CASSYSGGTGYTF.